The 30 T cell receptor beta chains listed next were all sequenced from one sample in a study of T cell repertoires in cytomegalovirus infection. These receptors have no known antigen. TCRdb reanalysed the reads using MiXCR and keeps one entry per CDR3 protein. The sample lists 650,000 to 900,000 distinct CDR3 sequences, about 33% occurring once. This specimen was cultured CD8+ T cells from PBMCs, taken from culture after CMV antigen stimulation. These receptors all stem from a human donor in good health (CMV status not recorded). Some clones in this sample may be carry-over from other donors' samples.

J is TRBJ1-2 and V is TRBV27; D possibly corresponds to TRBD1 (6 bases). The CDR3 runs 15 residues. The V end lost 8 bases, the J end lost 3 bases, and 19 bases lay between the germline ends. In germline, CDR1 is MNHEY, CDR2 SMNVEV (reference sequence). CDR3 amino acids: CASGETGGLYYGYTF. CDR3 in DNA: TGTGCCAGCGGAGAGACTGGGGGCCTATACTATGGCTACACCTTC.

The chain couples TRBV9 to TRBJ1-1; possibly TRBD1 for D (6 bases). V was clipped by 1 base and J by 1 base, with 11 bases between them. CDR1 and CDR2 (germline): SGDLS, YYNGEE. The CDR3 is made up of 15 amino acids. CDR3 nucleotides: TGTGCCAGCAGCGTATCAGGGGTAAAGAACACTGAAGCTTTCTTT. This sequence encodes CASSVSGVKNTEAFF.

V is TRBV3-1 and J is TRBJ2-7, with no clear D. The CDR3 runs to 13 residues. The germline gives CDR1 LGHDT, CDR2 YNNKEL (reference sequence). Trimming shortened V by 1 base and J by 2 bases, and 6 bases separated the two germline ends. Here the CDR3 reads CASSQGKTYEQYF. The CDR3, as DNA: TGTGCCAGCAGCCAAGGGAAGACCTACGAGCAGTACTTC.

This clonotype showed up just a few times. The chain is built from TRBV12-3 or TRBV12-4 and TRBJ2-3, with a possible D match to TRBD1 (6 bases). V shed 8 bases and J shed 6 bases, with 18 bases lying between them. The length of the CDR3 is 14 residues. The CDR3 loop is CASEGDTVVDTQYF. The CDR3 DNA is TGTGCCAGCGAGGGGGACACGGTGGTGGATACGCAGTATTTT.

This clonotype occurred a few times. This chain links TRBV4-1 with TRBJ2-1; D is uncertain. Germline values: CDR1 MGHRA, CDR2 YSYEKL. The CDR3 is made up of 13 amino acids. Between the trimmed V and J ends, which lost 3 bases and 6 bases, there was a span of 9 bases. The CDR3 nucleotides are TGCGCCAGCAGCCAGGTTCCTAGCAATGAGCAGTTCTTC. Protein: CASSQVPSNEQFF.

This clonotype was recorded many times. The rearrangement uses TRBV12-3 or TRBV12-4 and TRBJ1-1, with a tentative D call TRBD1 (6 bases). This CDR3 spans 15 amino acids. V lost 6 bases and J 3 bases, leaving 17 bases between the germline ends. CDR3: CASSPVGGLDTEAFF. CDR3 DNA: TGTGCCAGCAGCCCCGTCGGGGGCCTGGACACTGAAGCTTTCTTT.

Note on this clonotype: A read error is possible here, since a much larger clone lies one base away. The rearrangement uses TRBV7-8 and TRBJ1-3, with TRBD1 as a possible D gene (5 bases). This CDR3 has 14 amino acids. With 11 bases removed from V and 0 bases from J, the gap between germline ends came to 14 bases. Germline V CDR1 and CDR2: SGHVS, FQNEAQ. The CDR3 nucleotides are TGTGCCTGCGGGAGGGGCGGCTCTGGAAACACCATATATTTT. The encoded protein is CACGRGGSGNTIYF.

The rearrangement uses TRBV9 and TRBJ2-6; the D is unclear. Germline loops: CDR1 SGDLS, CDR2 YYNGEE. V lost 3 bases and J lost 2, with 24 bases in between. The CDR3 has 20 amino acids. CDR3 DNA: TGTGCCAGCAGCGCCATAGGACGAAGGGAAGGTCGCCCTGGGGCCAACGTCCTGACTTTC. Its translation is CASSAIGRREGRPGANVLTF.

The V and J genes are TRBV20-1 and TRBJ1-1, with unresolved D. V was cut by 0 bases and J by 3 bases, with 11 bases left in between. In germline, CDR1 is DFQATT, CDR2 SNEGSKA (reference sequence). This CDR3 is 14 amino acids long. The CDR3 sequence is CSARDPDSYTEAFF. The CDR3 coding sequence is TGCAGTGCTAGAGATCCAGATTCCTACACTGAAGCTTTCTTT.

This clonotype was counted a few times. This chain joins TRBV12-3 or TRBV12-4 and TRBJ1-5, with TRBD1 identical over 10 bases. J lost 5 bases, V lost 6 bases, and 4 bases had no gene match. The CDR3 is made up of 14 amino acids. The CDR3 loop reads CASSYGTGDQPQHF. Written as DNA, the CDR3 is TGTGCCAGCAGCTACGGGACAGGGGATCAGCCCCAGCATTTT.

This chain joins TRBV11-2 and TRBJ1-1; 9 bases line up with TRBD1. Germline CDR1 and CDR2: SGHAT and FQNNGV. Trimming at V came to 6 bases and at J to 7 bases, leaving 9 bases not matched to a gene. This CDR3 is built from 14 residues. CDR3 bases: TGTGCCAGCAGAGATACAGGGGGCGCTTATGAAGCTTTCTTT. It encodes CASRDTGGAYEAFF.

The chain is built from TRBV13 and TRBJ2-7; either TRBD1 or TRBD2 may fit D (5 bases each). The germline CDR1 and CDR2 sequences are PRHDT and FYEKMQ (reference sequence). This CDR3 comprises 14 residues. V lost 6 bases to trimming and J lost 2 bases, with 14 bases between them. The CDR3, as DNA: TGTGCCAGCAGTTCCCAGGGAGCGGCCTACGAGCAGTACTTC. Its protein is CASSSQGAAYEQYF. The entire variable domain, with the rest obtained from reference TRBV13 and TRBJ2-7, is as follows: AAGVIQSPRHLIKEKRETATLKCYPIPRHDTVYWYQQGPGQDPQFLISFYEKMQSDKGSIPDRFSAQQFSDYHSELNMSSLELGDSALYFCASSSQGAAYEQYFGPGTRLTVT.

Points on this clonotype: This CDR3 fails to terminate in the conserved phenylalanine or tryptophan, so it likely reflects a read error. The rearrangement joins TRBV2 to TRBJ2-1; D perhaps matches TRBD2 (7 bases). Germline CDR1 and CDR2: SNHLY and FYNNEI. V was shortened by 4 bases and J by 5 bases, with 27 bases between the two germline ends. This CDR3 has 19 amino acids. CDR3: CASSAPSAFEGGPNNEQFI. Here the CDR3 DNA reads TGTGCCAGCAGTGCTCCCTCTGCTTTTGAGGGGGGGCCTAACAATGAGCAGTTCATC.

Here the CDR3 DNA reads TGTGCCAGCACCGCGCCTGGGGTCACCTACAATGAGCAGTTCTTC. Translation gives CASTAPGVTYNEQFF. V and J are TRBV12-3 or TRBV12-4 and TRBJ2-1; D call uncertain. Trimming cost V 7 bases and J 2 bases, with 15 bases left between them. This CDR3 spans 15 amino acids.

Only a few counts were recorded for this clonotype. The rearrangement uses TRBV20-1 and TRBJ1-1; D not resolved. CDR1 is DFQATT, CDR2 SNEGSKA, per germline (reference sequence). The V and J ends lost 6 bases and 3 bases respectively, with 11 bases between them. This CDR3 has 12 amino acids. The CDR3 coding sequence is TGCAGTGCCCCTCTAAGGGACACTGAAGCTTTCTTT. It translates to CSAPLRDTEAFF.

The genes are TRBV27 and TRBJ2-7, with D possibly matching TRBD1 (6 bases). The CDR3 sequence is 15 residues long. V dropped 3 bases and J dropped 4 bases, with 16 bases sitting between them. CDR1 is MNHEY and CDR2 is SMNVEV in the germline V gene (reference sequence). The CDR3 DNA reads as TGTGCCAGCAGTTTTGGGCAGGGGAAGGGTTACGAGCAGTACTTC. It encodes CASSFGQGKGYEQYF.

The V and J genes are TRBV27 and TRBJ2-2; 8 bases align to TRBD2. The CDR3 runs 16 residues. With V trimmed by 6 bases and J by 5 bases, 11 bases remained unmatched. Germline values: CDR1 MNHEY, CDR2 SMNVEV (reference sequence). The CDR3 nucleotides read TGTGCCAGCAGCGGGAGGGGCGGACGGGGAACCGGGGAGCTGTTTTTT. It is translated as CASSGRGGRGTGELFF.

The rearrangement uses TRBV7-9 and TRBJ1-6; TRBD1 is a possible D gene (6 bases). This CDR3 has 17 residues. CDR1 is SEHNR and CDR2 is FQNEAQ in the germline V gene (reference sequence). V lost 3 bases and J 6 bases, leaving 18 bases between the germline ends. The CDR3 sequence is CASSFALNREGNSPLHF. CDR3 bases: TGTGCCAGCAGCTTTGCACTGAACAGGGAGGGTAATTCACCCCTCCACTTT. The full variable domain, completed using reference TRBV7-9 and TRBJ1-6, is DTGVSQNPRHKITKRGQNVTFRCDPISEHNRLYWYRQTLGQGPEFLTYFQNEAQLEKSRLLSDRFSAERPKGSFSTLEIQRTEQGDSAMYLCASSFALNREGNSPLHFGNGTRLTVT.

This clonotype was observed a few times. The chain employs TRBV4-3 and TRBJ2-5; D not certain. Germline CDR1 is LGHNA and CDR2 is YSLEER. This CDR3 is 14 amino acids long. V gave up 1 base and J gave up 2 bases, with 8 bases separating them. The CDR3 spells CASSQGWVQETQYF. The CDR3 DNA is TGCGCCAGCAGCCAAGGTTGGGTACAAGAGACCCAGTACTTC.

The sample holds a few counts of this clonotype. The chain joins TRBV6-2 or TRBV6-3 to TRBJ2-7, with a weak D call TRBD1 (7 bases). CDR3 length: 16 amino acids. V lost 2 bases to trimming and J lost 7 bases, with 21 bases between them. Germline assignment: CDR1 MNHEY and CDR2 SVGEGT. The CDR3 region is CASSYPVRQGGREQYF. CDR3 sequence (DNA): TGTGCCAGCAGTTACCCGGTGAGACAGGGAGGACGTGAGCAGTACTTC.

The table lists this clonotype with many counts. The V gene is TRBV7-2, the J gene TRBJ2-3; D gene ambiguous. Trimming left V 3 bases short and J 3 bases short, with 16 bases between. Per germline, CDR1 SGHTA and CDR2 FQGNSA. The CDR3 spans 16 residues. CDR3 sequence reads: CASSFLGSKLTDTQYF. In DNA, the CDR3 is TGTGCCAGCAGCTTCCTCGGGTCAAAATTAACAGATACGCAGTATTTT.

Here the CDR3 reads CASSLKLAGGSSYNEQFF. CDR3 nucleotide sequence: TGCGCCAGCAGCTTGAAGCTAGCGGGGGGGAGCTCCTACAATGAGCAGTTCTTC. This chain joins TRBV5-1 and TRBJ2-1; 12 bases are a match to TRBD2. The CDR3 is 18 amino acids. With 1 base clipped from V and 0 bases from J, the junction kept 5 bases outside the gene matches. CDR1 and CDR2 (germline): SGHRS, YFSETQ.

This clonotype occurred a few times. The chain has TRBV29-1 and TRBJ1-2; D unclear. Trimming left V 2 bases short and J 8 bases short, with 18 bases between. The CDR3 spans 14 residues. CDR1 is SQVTM, CDR2 ANQGSEA, per germline. The CDR3 spells CSVESGRFSYGYTF. CDR3 bases: TGCAGCGTTGAATCGGGGAGATTCTCGTACGGCTACACCTTC.

V usage is TRBV7-6 and J usage is TRBJ1-5; perhaps TRBD1 as D (6 bases). This CDR3 has 14 amino acids. Germline V gene data show CDR1 as SGHVS and CDR2 as FNYEAQ. Trimming left V 5 bases short and J 3 bases short, with 11 bases between. The CDR3 nucleotides are TGTGCCAGCAGCCAACAGGGCGTCAATCAGCCCCAGCATTTT. This codes for CASSQQGVNQPQHF.

The V gene is TRBV9, the J gene TRBJ2-5, with no clear D. The V end was cut by 0 bases, the J end by 5 bases, with 11 bases between. The length of the CDR3 is 14 residues. Per germline, CDR1 SGDLS and CDR2 YYNGEE. In nucleotides, the CDR3 is TGTGCCAGCAGCGTAGCAGGTCTTGTGGAGACCCAGTACTTC. Translated: CASSVAGLVETQYF.

The chain combines TRBV7-9 with TRBJ2-3, with 7 nucleotides matching TRBD1. Germline assignment: CDR1 SEHNR and CDR2 FQNEAQ (reference sequence). CDR3 size: 16 residues. The junction had 10 bases not matched to a gene; V was cut back by 5 bases and J by 2 bases. The CDR3 protein is CASSGPGTAFTDTQYF. CDR3 nucleotide sequence: TGTGCCAGCAGCGGTCCCGGGACAGCCTTCACAGATACGCAGTATTTT.

The chain is built from TRBV13 and TRBJ2-5; TRBD1 or TRBD2 may be the D gene (6 bases each). The length of the CDR3 is 14 residues. V shed 5 bases and J shed 3 bases, with 13 bases lying between them. The germline V gene encodes CDR1 PRHDT and CDR2 FYEKMQ (reference sequence). The CDR3: CASSPRGAEETQYF. The CDR3 nucleotides are TGTGCCAGCAGCCCGAGGGGGGCCGAAGAGACCCAGTACTTC.

The table lists this clonotype with a few counts. The V gene is TRBV2, the J gene TRBJ2-1; maybe TRBD1 (6 bases). Per germline, CDR1 SNHLY and CDR2 FYNNEI. The CDR3 contains 13 residues. V was pared by 10 bases and J by 5 bases, with 15 bases between. The chain's CDR3 is CAMPSDSDNEQFF. The CDR3 DNA follows: TGTGCCATGCCGTCGGACAGTGACAATGAGCAGTTCTTC.

The V and J genes are TRBV20-1 and TRBJ1-2, with 8 bases fitting TRBD1. Germline loops: CDR1 DFQATT, CDR2 SNEGSKA (reference sequence). CDR3 length: 15 amino acids. J was trimmed by 6 bases and V by 0 bases; bases with no gene match: 9. The DNA of the CDR3 is TGCAGTGCTAGAGATCACAACAGGGGGTATAATGGCTACACCTTC. It encodes CSARDHNRGYNGYTF.

This chain links TRBV6-2 or TRBV6-3 with TRBJ1-4; D is uncertain. In germline, CDR1 is MNHEY, CDR2 SVGEGT. Trimming removed 4 bases at V and 0 bases at J, with 12 bases between. The CDR3 runs to 16 residues. This CDR3 reads CASSWGSFATNEKLFF. In DNA, the CDR3 is TGTGCCAGCAGTTGGGGTTCTTTTGCAACTAATGAAAAACTGTTTTTT.